This T cell receptor beta chain derives from a study of vaccination effects on CD4 cells after COVID-19. The CDR3 loop spans 15 amino acids. The germline CDR1 and CDR2 sequences are SGHTA and FQGNSA. The germline V and J ends were trimmed by 0 bases and 8 bases, with 11 bases remaining between them. Details on this clone: Its antigen is as yet unknown.

Repertoires were generated with immunoSEQ multiplex PCR, while TCRdb's copy carries only in-frame clones and drops some. Of about 29,000 clones listed, 65% to 75% were seen once; the top ten hold 17%. Viral peptide pools were used in the ViraFEST assay to expand antigen-specific CD4+ T cells, and sequencing came afterward. At the end of less than 12 days of culture, CD4+ T cells were isolated. It was two doses of either the BNT162b2 or mRNA-1273 vaccine that participants received. PBMC cultures contained about 2 million cells per well, about 11 IU/ml IL-2 and around 9.9 ug/ml peptides. The source of this sequence is a human donor who received a COVID-19 vaccine. The specimen was CD4+ T cells from PBMCs cultured with HCoV-OC43 spike peptides, collected after COVID-19 vaccination. Subset reported: HCoV-OC43 spike overlapping peptide pool stimulation. The rearrangement joins TRBV7-2 to TRBJ1-6; D might be TRBD1 (5 bases). CDR3 sequence reads: CASSLAGEGHSPLHF. The CDR3 nucleotides are TGTGCCAGCAGCTTAGCGGGGGAGGGGCATTCACCCCTCCACTTT.